The 14 T cell receptor beta chains given below trace back to one sample, sequenced in a study of T cells expressing NK-cell markers (dated by TCRdb to about 2020). The protocol used for the library was 5' RACE. This sample was sequenced with an Illumina HiSeq 2000. Through TCRdb reprocessing, the reads give one entry per CDR3 protein sequence; DNA is omitted. The sample table gives thousands of distinct CDR3 sequences. The ten top clones hold around 90% of the sample. Sequenced input: blood T cells: a sorted CD56 or NKG2C T cell subset, CD4+ or CD8+ T cells, or bulk PBMC T cells (not recorded which). The receptors shown here come from a man between 18 and 69 years old in good health.

The chain carries TRBV20-1 and TRBJ2-4. CDR3 length: 15 residues. CDR1 and CDR2 from the germline V gene are DFQATT and SNEGSKA (reference sequence). The CDR3 here is CSATRSQSAKNIQYF.

V and J are TRBV19 and TRBJ2-7. The V gene's germline CDR1 is LNHDA and CDR2 SQIVND (reference sequence). CDR3 length: 14 residues. This chain's CDR3 is CASSMSDKRYEQYF.

The chain carries TRBV12-3 or TRBV12-4 and TRBJ2-1; absent DNA, TCRdb's TRBD1 call cannot be checked. The CDR3 loop spans 12 amino acids. CDR3 amino acids: CASSPPGNEQFF.

CDR3 residues: CASRDLSTTYGYTF. This sequence joins TRBV7-9 and TRBJ1-2. There are 14 residues in the CDR3. Per the germline V gene, CDR1 is SEHNR and CDR2 is FQNEAQ (reference sequence).

The chain couples TRBV5-1 to TRBJ2-6; the TCRdb D gene call, TRBD2, has no DNA to confirm it. Germline V gives CDR1 SGHRS, CDR2 YFSETQ. CDR3 size: 15 residues. The CDR3 region is CASRPADTGANVLTF.

V and J are TRBV24-1 and TRBJ1-2. CDR3 size: 14 residues. Germline V gene lookup returns CDR1 KGHDR and CDR2 SFDVKD. CDR3: CATSGPSKFDGYTF.

The chain has TRBV6-5 and TRBJ1-4; there is no DNA to check the TCRdb D call of TRBD1. CDR1 and CDR2 from the germline V gene are MNHEY and SVGAGI. This CDR3 is 17 amino acids long. CDR3: CASSSQGQGAYGEKLFF.

The J gene is TRBJ2-7, the V gene TRBV28; as DNA is missing, the TRBD2 call by TCRdb cannot be tested. This CDR3 region has 13 residues. Germline CDR1 reads MDHEN; CDR2 reads SYDVKM. This chain's CDR3 is CASTVPSSYEQYF. The full variable domain, with the rest looked up from reference TRBV28 and TRBJ2-7, is DVKVTQSSRYLVKRTGEKVFLECVQDMDHENMFWYRQDPGLGLRLIYFSYDVKMKEKGDIPEGYSVSREKKERFSLILESASTNQTSMYLCASTVPSSYEQYFGPGTRLTVT.

V usage is TRBV4-3 and J usage is TRBJ1-4. CDR3 length: 13 residues. Germline V gives CDR1 LGHNA, CDR2 YSLEER. The CDR3 spells CASSPIANEKLFF.

The chain links TRBV12-3 or TRBV12-4 to TRBJ1-6; TCRdb's D call, TRBD1, is unchecked because there is no DNA. The CDR3 length is 12 residues. The CDR3 sequence: CASSRAGQTLHF.

The CDR3 sequence: CASSLVGGSTDTQYF. The chain employs TRBV7-2 and TRBJ2-3; lacking DNA, the TRBD2 call made by TCRdb goes unchecked. CDR3 length: 15 residues. CDR1 is SGHTA and CDR2 is FQGNSA in the germline V gene.

The rearrangement uses TRBV20-1 and TRBJ2-3; TCRdb calls TRBD1, which cannot be checked without DNA. CDR1 is DFQATT, CDR2 SNEGSKA, per germline (reference sequence). CDR3 size: 14 residues. This CDR3 is CSATGQGSPDTQYF.

The rearrangement links TRBV28 to TRBJ1-6; TCRdb's assignment of TRBD1 cannot be checked, as there is no DNA. This CDR3 region has 15 residues. The germline gives CDR1 MDHEN, CDR2 SYDVKM. Here the CDR3 reads CASTPRRAANSPLHF.

The V call is TRBV27, the J call TRBJ2-3; TCRdb outputs TRBD2, but without DNA this stays unchecked. The CDR3 is 18 amino acids. Germline V CDR1 and CDR2: MNHEY, SMNVEV (reference sequence). CDR3 residues: CASSLGPIAATSTDTQYF.